Given below is one TCR beta chain in context. This CDR3 has 15 amino acids. CDR1 and CDR2 from the germline V gene are SSHAT and FNYEAQ (reference sequence). The ends were cut back, 5 bases at V and 6 bases at J, with 17 bases in the middle. The data belong to a study of blood T cell repertoires in COVID-19. Overall study context: T cells, B-cell-depleted T cells, or PBMCs supplied cDNA or gDNA.

As originally analysed: Estimated nucleated cell counts came from reference gene primer amplification. The table came from immunoSEQ multiplex PCR; TCRdb's copy has only in-frame clones and leaves some out. V and J calls and clone size are copied from that table; D and trimming were computed from the DNA. The table shows 80,000 to 100,000 clones, with around nine tenths occurring only once. The sequenced sample consisted of peripheral blood. The sequence derives from a man aged 50 to 59 with acute or convalescent COVID-19. The genes are TRBV7-7 and TRBJ2-1, with a tentative D call TRBD2 (6 bases). In nucleotides, the CDR3 is TGTGCCAGCAGCGTGAGGGTCGGGAGTTCCAATGAGCAGTTCTTC. Translated: CASSVRVGSSNEQFF.